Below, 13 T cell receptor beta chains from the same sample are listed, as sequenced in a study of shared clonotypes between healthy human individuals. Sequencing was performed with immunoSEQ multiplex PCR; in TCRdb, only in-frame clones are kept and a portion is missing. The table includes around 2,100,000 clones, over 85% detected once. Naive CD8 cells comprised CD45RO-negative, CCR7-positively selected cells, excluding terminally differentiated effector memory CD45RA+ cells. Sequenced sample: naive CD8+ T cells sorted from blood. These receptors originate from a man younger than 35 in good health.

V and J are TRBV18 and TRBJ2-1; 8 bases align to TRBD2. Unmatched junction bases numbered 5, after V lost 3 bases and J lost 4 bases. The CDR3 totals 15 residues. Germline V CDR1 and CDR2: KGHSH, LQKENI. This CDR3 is CASSPTSVGYNEQFF. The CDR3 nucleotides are TGTGCCAGCTCACCGACTAGCGTCGGATACAATGAGCAGTTCTTC.

The DNA for the CDR3 is TGTGCCAGCAGTTTCGGGGGTACCCCCTACAATGAGCAGTTCTTC. Translation: CASSFGGTPYNEQFF. J is TRBJ2-1 and V is TRBV28; D is possibly TRBD2 (6 bases). The ends were cut back, 3 bases at V and 2 bases at J, with 11 bases in the middle. Germline V CDR1 and CDR2: MDHEN, SYDVKM. The CDR3 loop spans 15 amino acids. The variable domain in full, completed from reference TRBV28 and TRBJ2-1, reads DVKVTQSSRYLVKRTGEKVFLECVQDMDHENMFWYRQDPGLGLRLIYFSYDVKMKEKGDIPEGYSVSREKKERFSLILESASTNQTSMYLCASSFGGTPYNEQFFGPGTRLTVL.

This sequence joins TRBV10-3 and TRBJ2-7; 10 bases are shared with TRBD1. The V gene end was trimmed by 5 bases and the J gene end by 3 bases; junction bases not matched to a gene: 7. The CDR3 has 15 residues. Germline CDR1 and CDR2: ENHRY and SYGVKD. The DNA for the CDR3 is TGTGCCATCAGTACTGCCGGGACAGGGGACTACGAGCAGTACTTC. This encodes CAISTAGTGDYEQYF.

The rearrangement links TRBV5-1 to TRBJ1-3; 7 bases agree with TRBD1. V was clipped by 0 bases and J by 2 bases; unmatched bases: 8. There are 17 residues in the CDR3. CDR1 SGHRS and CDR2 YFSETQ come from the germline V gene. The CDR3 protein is CASSLAPTGFTGNTIYF. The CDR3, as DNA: TGCGCCAGCAGCTTGGCCCCGACAGGGTTTACTGGAAACACCATATATTTT.

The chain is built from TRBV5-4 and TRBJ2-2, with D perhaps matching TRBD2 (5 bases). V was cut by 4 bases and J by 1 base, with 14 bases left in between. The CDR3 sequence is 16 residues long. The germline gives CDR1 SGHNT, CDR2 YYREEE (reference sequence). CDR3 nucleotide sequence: TGTGCCAGCAGCGCCCCAGAGGGCCAGAACACCGGGGAGCTGTTTTTT. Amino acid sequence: CASSAPEGQNTGELFF.

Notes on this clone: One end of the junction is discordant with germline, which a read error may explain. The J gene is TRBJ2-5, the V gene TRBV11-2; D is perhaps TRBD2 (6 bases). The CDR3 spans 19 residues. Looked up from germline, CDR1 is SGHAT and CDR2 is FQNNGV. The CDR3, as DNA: TGTGCCAGCAGCTTTCGTCCCGGGGAGGCGGACTTCTTAAGAGAGGCCCAGTACTTC. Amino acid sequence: CASSFRPGEADFLREAQYF.

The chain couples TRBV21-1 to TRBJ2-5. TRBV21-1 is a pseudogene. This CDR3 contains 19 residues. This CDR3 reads CASSKDSLTLPPKGETQYF. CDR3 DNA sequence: TGTGCCAGCAGCAAGGATAGTCTTACTCTCCCCCCGAAAGGAGAGACCCAGTACTTC.

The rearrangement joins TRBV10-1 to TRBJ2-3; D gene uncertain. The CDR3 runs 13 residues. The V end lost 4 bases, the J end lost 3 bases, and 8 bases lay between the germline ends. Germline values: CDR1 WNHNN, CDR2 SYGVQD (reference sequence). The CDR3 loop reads CASSGSPTDTQYF. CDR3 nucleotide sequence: TGCGCCAGCAGTGGGAGCCCGACAGATACGCAGTATTTT.

The CDR3 protein is CASTKAGAGTEAFF. The CDR3 DNA reads as TGCGCCAGCACCAAGGCAGGGGCGGGCACTGAAGCTTTCTTT. The chain couples TRBV5-1 to TRBJ1-1, with D tentatively TRBD1 (6 bases). The V gene lost 6 bases and the J gene lost 4 bases, with 16 bases spanning the gap. Germline lookup yields CDR1 SGHRS and CDR2 YFSETQ. This CDR3 region has 14 residues.

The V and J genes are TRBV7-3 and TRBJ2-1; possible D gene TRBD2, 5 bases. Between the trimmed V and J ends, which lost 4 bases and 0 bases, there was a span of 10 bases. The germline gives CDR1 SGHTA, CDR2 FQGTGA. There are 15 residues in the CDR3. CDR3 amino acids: CASSSIASSYNEQFF. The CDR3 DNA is TGTGCCAGCAGCTCAATAGCGAGCTCCTACAATGAGCAGTTCTTC.

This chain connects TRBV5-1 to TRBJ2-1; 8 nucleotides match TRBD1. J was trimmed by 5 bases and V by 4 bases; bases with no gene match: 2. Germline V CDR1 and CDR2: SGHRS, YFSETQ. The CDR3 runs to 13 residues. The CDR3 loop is CASSPGQDNEQFF. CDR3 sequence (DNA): TGCGCCAGCAGCCCGGGACAGGACAATGAGCAGTTCTTC.

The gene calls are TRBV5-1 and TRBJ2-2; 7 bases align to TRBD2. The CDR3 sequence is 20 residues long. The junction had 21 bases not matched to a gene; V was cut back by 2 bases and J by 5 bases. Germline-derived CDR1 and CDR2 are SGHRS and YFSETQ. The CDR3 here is CASSLGFWGSAGTITGELFF. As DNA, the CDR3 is TGCGCCAGCAGCTTAGGATTTTGGGGATCAGCGGGAACAATAACCGGGGAGCTGTTTTTT.

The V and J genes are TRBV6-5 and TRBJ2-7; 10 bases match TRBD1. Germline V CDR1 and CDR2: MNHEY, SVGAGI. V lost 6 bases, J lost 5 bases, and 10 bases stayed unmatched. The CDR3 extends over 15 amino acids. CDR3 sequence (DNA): TGTGCCAGCAGAGTCGAGACAGGGGGCATGAACGAGCAGTACTTC. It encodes CASRVETGGMNEQYF.